This T cell receptor (beta chain) was observed in a study of blood T cell repertoires in COVID-19. Study processing details: How many nucleated cells were present was estimated from reference gene primer amplification. The table came from immunoSEQ multiplex PCR; TCRdb's copy has only in-frame clones and leaves some out. The DNA gave D and trimming, while V, J and clone size come from that table. The table records 200,000 to 300,000 clones, over 75% of them present only once. Participants' reported clinical history set cohort assignment. Among Cohort 3 donors, those recovered had two negative PCRs, clearance, or symptom resolution. CDR1 MDHEN and CDR2 SYDVKM come from the germline V gene. The CDR3 loop spans 11 amino acids. The germline V and J ends were trimmed by 6 bases and 7 bases, with 9 bases remaining between them.

Sequencing used PBMCs or T cells enriched from blood (not recorded which). The V call is TRBV28, the J call TRBJ1-2; no firm D call. The origin of this receptor is a man aged 35-49 years who had recovered from COVID-19. The CDR3: CASSWTLGYTF. CDR3 DNA sequence: TGTGCCAGCAGCTGGACTCTTGGCTACACCTTC.